Shown below are 12 T cell receptor beta chains from a single sample sequenced in a study of cytomegalovirus exposure and HLA in healthy donors. Primers included in the PCR were 60 Vbeta and 13 Jbeta primers. The data were produced by immunoSEQ multiplex PCR, yet TCRdb's version contains in-frame clones alone and is incomplete. The table has 150,000 to 200,000 clones, roughly 78% seen once. What was sequenced was PBMCs. The receptor source for this set is a woman aged 40 to 55 in good health and CMV-seronegative.

The chain recombines TRBV4-1 with TRBJ1-3; 7 nucleotides agree with TRBD1. The CDR3 covers 17 residues. Germline values: CDR1 MGHRA, CDR2 YSYEKL. J gave up 4 bases and V 3 bases, and 12 bases lay outside the gene matches. The CDR3 DNA sequence: TGCGCCAGCAGCCAGACCGTAGGGGGCCTTGGGGGAAACACCATATATTTT. Its translation: CASSQTVGGLGGNTIYF.

This clone showed up just a few times. This chain connects TRBV5-1 to TRBJ1-1, with D possibly matching TRBD1 (6 bases). The ends were cut back, 1 base at V and 4 bases at J, with 17 bases in the middle. The CDR3 runs 16 residues. CDR1 SGHRS and CDR2 YFSETQ come from the germline V gene. The CDR3 loop is CASSLYGGRRGTEAFF. The DNA of the CDR3 is TGCGCCAGCAGCTTGTACGGGGGGCGTCGCGGCACTGAAGCTTTCTTT.

The chain uses TRBV7-9 and TRBJ1-1; the match to TRBD1 covers 7 bases. The ends lost 2 bases at V and 6 bases at J; junction bases unmatched: 9. CDR3 size: 15 residues. Germline V gene data show CDR1 as SEHNR and CDR2 as FQNEAQ (reference sequence). The CDR3 DNA reads TGTGCCAGCAGCTTACGGGACAGCTCCGTGGCTGAAGCTTTCTTT. The encoded protein is CASSLRDSSVAEAFF. The whole variable domain, remainder taken from reference TRBV7-9 and TRBJ1-1, is DTGVSQNPRHKITKRGQNVTFRCDPISEHNRLYWYRQTLGQGPEFLTYFQNEAQLEKSRLLSDRFSAERPKGSFSTLEIQRTEQGDSAMYLCASSLRDSSVAEAFFGQGTRLTVV.

DNA for the CDR3: TGTGCCAGCTCACCAAACTCAAACCGGGGGATCTACGAGCAGTACTTC. This encodes CASSPNSNRGIYEQYF. The chain links TRBV18 to TRBJ2-7, with D perhaps TRBD2 (6 bases). Trimming stripped 2 bases from V and 3 bases from J, with 17 bases between. Germline V gene data show CDR1 as KGHSH and CDR2 as LQKENI. This CDR3 region has 16 residues.

The V gene is TRBV9, the J gene TRBJ1-1, with TRBD1 identical over 12 bases. Losses at the gene ends were 4 bases for V and 4 bases for J; bases not matched to a gene: 5. CDR1 and CDR2 from the germline V gene are SGDLS and YYNGEE. There are 15 residues in the CDR3. CDR3 loop: CASSPRDRGPTEAFF. The CDR3 bases are TGTGCCAGCAGCCCTCGGGACAGGGGGCCCACTGAAGCTTTCTTT.

This clone has just a few counts. The rearrangement links TRBV5-1 to TRBJ1-6; maybe TRBD1 (5 bases). V was trimmed by 5 bases and J by 5 bases, leaving 11 bases between them. This CDR3 contains 14 residues. Per the germline V gene, CDR1 is SGHRS and CDR2 is YFSETQ. Here the CDR3 reads CASSQGRHNSPLHF. The CDR3 nucleotides read TGCGCCAGCAGTCAGGGCCGACATAATTCACCCCTCCACTTT.

This clone occurred once. V usage is TRBV5-1 and J usage is TRBJ1-6; D ambiguous. The CDR3 runs to 14 residues. Germline V gene lookup returns CDR1 SGHRS and CDR2 YFSETQ. V lost 4 bases to trimming and J lost 9 bases, with 14 bases between them. In DNA, the CDR3 is TGCGCCAGCAGCATCGGTGATGTACCTTCACCCCTCCACTTT. Protein sequence: CASSIGDVPSPLHF.

The chain uses TRBV4-1 and TRBJ2-1; D perhaps matches TRBD2 (5 bases). This CDR3 region has 14 residues. V lost 4 bases to trimming and J lost 7 bases, with 14 bases between them. Germline V gene data show CDR1 as MGHRA and CDR2 as YSYEKL. CDR3 DNA sequence: TGCGCCAGCAGCCCAAAAGCGGCTTTGAATGAGCAGTTCTTC. Translated, it gives CASSPKAALNEQFF.

This chain uses TRBV5-1 with TRBJ1-2; possible D gene TRBD1, 6 bases. The CDR3 is 13 residues long. The V end was cut by 4 bases, the J end by 8 bases, with 15 bases between. CDR1 and CDR2 (germline): SGHRS, YFSETQ. The CDR3: CASSDTGNRGYTF. DNA of the CDR3: TGCGCCAGCAGCGATACAGGGAATCGAGGCTACACCTTC.

This sequence joins TRBV7-3 and TRBJ1-2; 10 positions agree with TRBD1. J was trimmed by 5 bases and V by 6 bases; bases with no gene match: 6. Germline V gene data show CDR1 as SGHTA and CDR2 as FQGTGA. This CDR3 spans 14 amino acids. The CDR3 region has the DNA TGTGCCAGCAGTCCTCCGGGACAGGGGTATGGCTACACCTTC. The encoded protein is CASSPPGQGYGYTF.

J is TRBJ1-3 and V is TRBV18; D unclear. The V and J ends lost 1 base and 0 bases respectively, with 10 bases between them. Germline-derived CDR1 and CDR2 are KGHSH and LQKENI. The CDR3 runs to 16 residues. The CDR3 coding sequence is TGTGCCAGCTCACCACTCGAATATAGCTCTGGAAACACCATATATTTT. Translated: CASSPLEYSSGNTIYF.

This chain joins TRBV27 and TRBJ2-1, with D possibly matching TRBD2 (6 bases). The CDR3 spans 16 residues. CDR1 and CDR2 from the germline V gene are MNHEY and SMNVEV (reference sequence). Trimming removed 2 bases from V and 7 bases from J, with 18 bases in between. In DNA form, the CDR3 reads TGTGCCAGCAGTTTACGTCCCGGGACCCGGGAGAATGAGCAGTTCTTC. Protein: CASSLRPGTRENEQFF.